This record concerns one TCR beta chain sequence. Its antigen is as yet unknown. The entry originates in a study of PD-L1 blockade in urothelial cancer. About the study: Patients went on atezolizumab in about 2014, receiving 1,200 mg intravenously every 3 weeks. The authors examined blood 3 weeks (second dose) and 6 weeks after treatment start. There were a median of approximately 150,000 T cells in blood samples.

Sequencing used immunoSEQ multiplex PCR; TCRdb keeps in-frame clones, though not all of them. Of fewer than 60,000 clones listed, about 80% are singletons. Germline V gene sequence: CDR1 KGHSH, CDR2 LQKENI. With V trimmed by 3 bases and J by 5 bases, 7 bases remained unmatched. This CDR3 has 16 amino acids. Study-wide points: Durable-benefit cases showed more tumor-associated blood clone expansion at 3 weeks.

The time point: pretreatment peripheral blood. The sequence was collected from an older man with urothelial cancer. This rearrangement joins TRBV18 to TRBJ2-1, with TRBD2 identical over 10 bases. Source: PBMCs, taken around atezolizumab (anti-PD-L1) treatment. CDR3 sequence (DNA): TGTGCCAGCTCACCTTTGGGACTAGCGACACACAATGAGCAGTTCTTC. It translates to CASSPLGLATHNEQFF.